Following are 21 T cell receptor beta chains from one sample sequenced in a study of cytomegalovirus exposure and HLA in healthy donors (dated 2017 in TCRdb). Library preparation employed the immunoSEQ multiplex PCR assay. For the multiplex PCR, a mixture combining 60 forward primers for TCR Vbeta segments and 13 reverse primers for TCR Jbeta segments was used. The source is immuneACCESS, and TCRdb retained only in-frame sequences with V and J called. Part of the clones is not carried over; for the studies checked, unresolved V genes explain less than half of this, and the remainder is unexplained. Across this sample there are about 200,000 clones, with over 75% seen only once. The ten biggest clones cover roughly 0.098% of the sample. The source material was PBMCs. These receptors came from a boy between 2 and 10 years old in good health and CMV-seronegative.

The V call is TRBV7-8, the J call TRBJ2-5, with 11 bases fitting TRBD1. CDR3 length: 16 residues. In germline, CDR1 is SGHVS, CDR2 FQNEAQ. J was trimmed by 4 bases and V by 3 bases; bases with no gene match: 7. The CDR3 coding sequence is TGTGCCAGCAGCTTCCAGTGGACAGGGGGCAGAGAGACCCAGTACTTC. Amino acid sequence: CASSFQWTGGRETQYF.

The CDR3 DNA follows: TGTGCCAGCAGTGTAGGAGGGAACGAGCAGTACTTC. The encoded protein is CASSVGGNEQYF. The chain carries TRBV2 and TRBJ2-7; D might be TRBD2 (6 bases). The CDR3 totals 12 residues. The V end lost 4 bases, the J end lost 5 bases, and 9 bases lay between the germline ends. The germline V gene has CDR1 SNHLY and CDR2 FYNNEI.

This clone was seen a single time. This chain uses TRBV5-3 with TRBJ1-1; D is perhaps TRBD1 (6 bases). TRBV5-3 is marked as an open reading frame, function uncertain. The V and J ends lost 4 bases and 11 bases respectively, with 15 bases between them. The CDR3 is made up of 12 amino acids. CDR3 DNA: TGTGCCAGAAGCCAGCGACAGGCCTGGGCTTTCTTT. Translation gives CARSQRQAWAFF.

V gene TRBV7-2 combines with J gene TRBJ2-7; 14 positions match TRBD2. J gave up 1 base and V 5 bases, and 4 bases lay outside the gene matches. Germline V CDR1 and CDR2: SGHTA, FQGNSA. This CDR3 has 16 amino acids. In DNA, the CDR3 is TGTGCCAGCAGCACCGGACTAGCGGGGGGTTCCTACGAGCAGTACTTC. This gives the protein CASSTGLAGGSYEQYF.

There are a few counts of this clone. This chain links TRBV5-4 with TRBJ1-1; a weak D match, TRBD1 (6 bases). Germline V gene sequence: CDR1 SGHNT, CDR2 YYREEE (reference sequence). V was shortened by 4 bases and J by 0 bases, with 19 bases between the two germline ends. The CDR3 has 17 residues. The CDR3 spells CASSNQNRVIMNTEAFF. The CDR3 nucleotides read TGTGCCAGCAGCAACCAAAACAGGGTTATCATGAACACTGAAGCTTTCTTT.

This chain uses TRBV2 with TRBJ1-2; D possibly corresponds to TRBD1 (6 bases). This CDR3 has 13 residues. V lost 8 bases to trimming and J lost 2 bases, with 12 bases between them. From germline, CDR1 is SNHLY and CDR2 FYNNEI. CDR3 DNA sequence: TGTGCCAGCCACAGGGTACCGAACTATGGCTACACCTTC. Its translation: CASHRVPNYGYTF.

The rearrangement uses TRBV4-2 and TRBJ2-5; 10 positions agree with TRBD2. Trimming cost V 0 bases and J 5 bases; bases outside gene matches: 18. Looked up from germline, CDR1 is LGHNA and CDR2 is YNFKEQ. The CDR3 length is 20 residues. The CDR3 DNA reads TGTGCCAGCAGCCAAGATCGAGGGGGAGGGCTAGCGGGGGCTAGGGAGACCCAGTACTTC. Translating gives CASSQDRGGGLAGARETQYF.

This clone was seen a few times. This chain uses TRBV29-1 with TRBJ2-1, with a weak D call TRBD2 (5 bases). Per the germline V gene, CDR1 is SQVTM and CDR2 is ANQGSEA. CDR3 length: 13 amino acids. The V end was cut by 3 bases, the J end by 2 bases, with 8 bases between. For the CDR3, the DNA is TGCAGCGTTGAGAGCGGAACCTACAATGAGCAGTTCTTC. Amino acid sequence: CSVESGTYNEQFF.

The chain has TRBV4-2 and TRBJ1-2; the D is unclear. This CDR3 region has 14 residues. V lost 0 bases and J 1 base, leaving 6 bases between the germline ends. CDR1 and CDR2 from the germline V gene are LGHNA and YNFKEQ. CDR3 coding DNA: TGTGCCAGCAGCCAAGACCAGGATAACTATGGCTACACCTTC. Its protein is CASSQDQDNYGYTF.

The chain employs TRBV2 and TRBJ2-7, with D unclear. V lost 3 bases and J lost 3, with 9 bases in between. The CDR3 consists of 13 residues. Germline V CDR1 and CDR2: SNHLY, FYNNEI. The CDR3 region has the DNA TGTGCCAGCAGTGAGGTACGACACTACGAGCAGTACTTC. This translates into CASSEVRHYEQYF.

This sequence joins TRBV30 and TRBJ1-2; D gene uncertain. V was trimmed by 6 bases and J by 6 bases, leaving 8 bases between them. Germline V gives CDR1 GTSNPN, CDR2 SVGIG (reference sequence). The CDR3 runs 10 residues. CDR3 DNA sequence: TGTGCCTGCCTGGCACATGGCTACACCTTC. Amino acid sequence: CACLAHGYTF.

The chain employs TRBV4-1 and TRBJ2-1; D is possibly TRBD2 (6 bases). The CDR3 covers 17 residues. Trimming shortened V by 3 bases and J by 3 bases, and 18 bases separated the two germline ends. Germline V CDR1 and CDR2: MGHRA, YSYEKL. In nucleotides, the CDR3 is TGCGCCAGCAGCCAGGATTTTTGGGACTCGGACTACAATGAGCAGTTCTTC. Amino acid sequence: CASSQDFWDSDYNEQFF.

The chain links TRBV4-2 to TRBJ2-5, with D possibly matching TRBD2 (6 bases). The V end was cut by 3 bases, the J end by 9 bases, with 23 bases between. CDR1 and CDR2 from the germline V gene are LGHNA and YNFKEQ. The CDR3 contains 16 residues. The CDR3 DNA is TGTGCCAGCAGCCACCCCCGGGGTATGGCTGGGGAGGCCCAGTACTTC. Its translation is CASSHPRGMAGEAQYF.

CDR3 nucleotide sequence: TGTGCCAGCAGCTCGCAGGGGAAAGGAAACACCATATATTTT. This encodes CASSSQGKGNTIYF. This chain links TRBV11-2 with TRBJ1-3; D perhaps matches TRBD1 (6 bases). The V end lost 4 bases, the J end lost 4 bases, and 11 bases lay between the germline ends. The CDR3 runs 14 residues. Germline values: CDR1 SGHAT, CDR2 FQNNGV. Together with reference TRBV11-2 and TRBJ1-3, the CDR3 gives the full variable domain: EAGVAQSPRYKIIEKRQSVAFWCNPISGHATLYWYQQILGQGPKLLIQFQNNGVVDDSQLPKDRFSAERLKGVDSTLKIQPAKLEDSAVYLCASSSQGKGNTIYFGEGSWLTVV.

This chain connects TRBV23-1 to TRBJ2-6; 8 bases map to TRBD1. TRBV23-1 is marked as an open reading frame, function uncertain. The CDR3 consists of 18 residues. V trimming: 4 bases; J trimming: 0 bases; junction bases outside the gene matches: 8. This CDR3 reads CASSRDRGLYSGANVLTF. The DNA of the CDR3 is TGCGCCAGCAGTCGCGACAGGGGTCTTTACTCTGGGGCCAACGTCCTGACTTTC.

This clone was seen a handful of times. This sequence joins TRBV27 and TRBJ1-2; 11 bases line up with TRBD1. V lost 4 bases, J lost 2 bases, and 6 bases stayed unmatched. This CDR3 spans 16 amino acids. From germline, CDR1 is MNHEY and CDR2 SMNVEV (reference sequence). CDR3 sequence (DNA): TGTGCCAGCAGTTGGGGGACAGGGGGGCAGAACTATGGCTACACCTTC. Translating it yields CASSWGTGGQNYGYTF.

This clone appeared a few times. The chain is built from TRBV5-6 and TRBJ1-4; 8 bases are shared with TRBD1. Losses at the gene ends were 4 bases for V and 8 bases for J; bases not matched to a gene: 7. Germline V gives CDR1 SGHDT, CDR2 YYEEEE. The CDR3 has 14 residues. In nucleotides, the CDR3 is TGTGCCAGCAGCCCCGGGACAGGAGGGGAAAAACTGTTTTTT. The encoded protein is CASSPGTGGEKLFF.

Concerning this clone: Since the CDR3 does not end with the conserved phenylalanine or tryptophan, this likely comes from a read error. This chain connects TRBV5-1 to TRBJ1-3; TRBD1 might be the D (6 bases). This CDR3 is 15 amino acids long. The V and J ends lost 4 bases and 1 base respectively, with 12 bases between them. Germline values: CDR1 SGHRS, CDR2 YFSETQ. Here the CDR3 DNA reads TGCGCCAGCAGCATGCGCCAGGGGTCTGGAAACACCATATATTCT. Translated, it gives CASSMRQGSGNTIYS.

CDR3 nucleotides: TGTGCCAGCAGTTACTCAGGGGGGGTATACAATGAGCAGTTCTTC. This translates into CASSYSGGVYNEQFF. The chain links TRBV6-5 to TRBJ2-1; weak D call: TRBD2 (7 bases). The CDR3 is 15 residues long. Germline V gene lookup returns CDR1 MNHEY and CDR2 SVGAGI. Trimming cost V 0 bases and J 4 bases, with 10 bases left between them.

The chain recombines TRBV6-1 with TRBJ1-6; D might be TRBD1 (5 bases). CDR3 length: 20 residues. CDR1 and CDR2 (germline): MNHNS, SASEGT. V lost 4 bases, J lost 0 bases, and 22 bases lay in between. The DNA for the CDR3 is TGTGCCAGCAGTGGCCCTGACAGTTTTAGACAGCTCTCCTATAATTCACCCCTCCACTTT. Translating gives CASSGPDSFRQLSYNSPLHF.

V gene TRBV5-6 combines with J gene TRBJ2-7, with D tentatively TRBD1 (5 bases). Germline V lookup: CDR1 SGHDT, CDR2 YYEEEE. The CDR3 totals 13 residues. The V gene lost 1 base and the J gene lost 6 bases, with 11 bases spanning the gap. The CDR3 region is CASSLHKGPEQYF. The CDR3 DNA is TGTGCCAGCAGCTTGCATAAGGGGCCCGAGCAGTACTTC.